Sequencing of this TCR beta chain was carried out in a study of blood T cell repertoires in COVID-19. Study summary: Sample material is recorded as cDNA or gDNA derived from T cells, B-cell-depleted T cells, or PBMCs.

Sequenced by immunoSEQ multiplex PCR; TCRdb stores in-frame clones only, minus some. The table records some 490,000 clones, 70% to 90% of them present only once. This CDR3 spans 14 amino acids. V was trimmed by 4 bases and J by 12 bases, leaving 20 bases between them. Per germline, CDR1 SGHRS and CDR2 YFSETQ. Participants came from under 30 US areas, aged about 18 to 100 years. All recovered Cohort 3 donors got two negative PCRs, got clearance, or saw symptom resolution. V is TRBV5-1 and J is TRBJ2-1; TRBD2 is a possible D gene (6 bases). The TCR sequence derives from a woman aged 60-75 years who had recovered from COVID-19. Sample: PBMCs or T cells enriched from blood (not recorded which). Written as DNA, the CDR3 is TGCGCCAGCAGCCTTTATCCCCCGGGACTTGGGCAGTTCTTC. It codes for CASSLYPPGLGQFF.